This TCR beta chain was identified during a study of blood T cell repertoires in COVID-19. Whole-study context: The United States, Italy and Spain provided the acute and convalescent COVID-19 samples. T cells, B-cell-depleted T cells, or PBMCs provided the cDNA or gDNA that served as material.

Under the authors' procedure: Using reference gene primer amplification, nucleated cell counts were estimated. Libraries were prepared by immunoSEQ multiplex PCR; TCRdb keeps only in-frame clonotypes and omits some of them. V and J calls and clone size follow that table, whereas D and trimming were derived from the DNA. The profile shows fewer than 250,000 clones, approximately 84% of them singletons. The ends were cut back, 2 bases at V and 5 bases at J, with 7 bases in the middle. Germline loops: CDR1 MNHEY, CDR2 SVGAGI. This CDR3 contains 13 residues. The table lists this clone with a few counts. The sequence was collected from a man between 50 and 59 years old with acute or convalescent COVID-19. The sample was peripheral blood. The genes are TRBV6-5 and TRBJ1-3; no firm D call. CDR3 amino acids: CASSYGTRNTIYF. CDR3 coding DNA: TGTGCCAGCAGTTACGGCACCCGAAACACCATATATTTT.